The rows below give T cell receptor beta chains drawn from one sample of a study of Graves' ophthalmopathy and Graves' hyperthyroidism. TCRdb reprocessed the multiplex PCR reads via MiXCR and lists one record per CDR3 protein. The sample contains about 740,000 distinct CDR3 sequences, approximately 40% of which appear only once. Specimen: peripheral blood. These receptors all come from an adult man with Graves' ophthalmopathy. CDR3s leave out the opening cysteine and the closing phenylalanine or tryptophan. Expanded clones get a size class; other rows say once, few or many, or leave the size out.

ASSDSGQGSTEAF 13 - TRBJ1-1 TRBV25-1
ASSFFQLQKTQY 12 - TRBJ2-5 TRBV12-3/TRBV12-4
SARRGVGTIYGYT 13 - TRBJ1-2 TRBV20-1
SARDLREYEQY 11 few TRBJ2-7 TRBV20-1
ASSRSGTRAYEQH 13 - TRBJ2-7 TRBV25-1
ASSAGTGGWYTGELF 15 - TRBJ2-2 TRBV19
ASSYGTTDWGGYT 13 - TRBJ1-2 TRBV7-9
ASSYRGARTGELF 13 few TRBJ2-2 TRBV25-1
ASMGGSDETQY 11 - TRBJ2-5 TRBV6-1
SVEDGLGTEAF 11 - TRBJ1-1 TRBV29-1
ASSLGSTAYYGFT 13 - TRBJ1-2 TRBV11-2
SASGIDGETQY 11 many TRBJ2-5 TRBV20-1
ADRDTQAGEKLL 12 once TRBJ1-4 TRBV2
ASSDLAGGYEPQH 13 - TRBJ1-5 TRBV24-1
ASRGLAGPHEQY 12 few TRBJ2-7 TRBV6-2/TRBV6-3
ASSFSGISSYEQY 13 few TRBJ2-7 TRBV7-2
ASRSGGADTQY 11 - TRBJ2-3 TRBV11-2
AISESYGGAGQPQH 14 many TRBJ1-5 TRBV10-3
ASSTGQGRSYT 11 many TRBJ1-2 TRBV19
ASRAQGNTEAF 11 many TRBJ1-1 TRBV7-9
ASSYDRTYTGELF 13 - TRBJ2-2 TRBV25-1
ASSFPGANTEAF 12 many TRBJ1-1 TRBV12-3/TRBV12-4
ASSETGDEQY 10 few TRBJ2-7 TRBV7-9
ASSLLESPNTGELF 14 - TRBJ2-2 TRBV25-1
ASSSTGYSANEKLF 14 many TRBJ1-4 TRBV7-9
ASSLALAKNIQY 12 - TRBJ2-4 TRBV7-9
ASRKGEGNTIY 11 many TRBJ1-3 TRBV7-9
ASALTGNNSPLH 12 few TRBJ1-6 TRBV7-9
ASSLTGRQTDTQY 13 - TRBJ2-3 TRBV7-9
SVGGLAGGYEQY 12 few TRBJ2-7 TRBV29-1
ASSAPSNGYT 10 few TRBJ1-2 TRBV10-3
ASSIRQGPNYGYT 13 many TRBJ1-2 TRBV7-9
ASSQKLPRGPLH 12 many TRBJ1-6 TRBV12-3/TRBV12-4
ASHTGYNSPLH 11 - TRBJ1-6 TRBV7-6
SAVTGGSTGELF 12 many TRBJ2-2 TRBV20-1
SGRDRDGYT 9 many TRBJ1-2 TRBV29-1
ASSQDKAGGTEAF 13 - TRBJ1-1 TRBV4-3
ASSLVAGASYRQY 13 - TRBJ2-7 TRBV7-3
ASRAGAIYEQY 11 - TRBJ2-7 TRBV6-1
ASSLRDTEY 9 many TRBJ2-7 TRBV12-3/TRBV12-4
ASSALAGGGSGELF 14 - TRBJ2-2 TRBV9
ASSYSDGASSPLH 13 - TRBJ1-6 TRBV10-3
ASSIEWGGKSTNEKLF 16 - TRBJ1-4 TRBV25-1
ASSYGPGQGRTEAF 14 few TRBJ1-1 TRBV14
ASSEPATGWELF 12 few TRBJ2-2 TRBV25-1
ASSIAARGARRAQY 14 few TRBJ2-5 TRBV19
ASSLAQGEQY 10 many TRBJ2-7 TRBV7-2